The rows below give T cell receptor beta chains drawn from one sample of a study of cytomegalovirus exposure and HLA in healthy donors. Clones were sequenced by immunoSEQ multiplex PCR, and TCRdb holds only the in-frame ones, with some missing. The sample holds around 210,000 clones, about 85% seen once. Sequencing input: PBMCs. Source of these receptors: a girl aged 2-10 years in good health and CMV-seronegative. Both conserved end residues are part of each CDR3.

V gene	J gene	CDR3 protein
TRBV6-1	TRBJ1-2	CASSPDRGKNYGYTF
TRBV21-1	TRBJ1-3	CASSKLSPDRAGNTIYF
TRBV5-6	TRBJ2-3	CASSRGHPDTQYF
TRBV5-1	TRBJ2-3	CASSSQGVQDTQYF
TRBV4-1	TRBJ2-7	CASSQVRDRAYEQYF
TRBV6-1	TRBJ1-5	CASSEPYQPQHF
TRBV7-8	TRBJ2-7	CASSPTSGGAFYEQYF
TRBV6-1	TRBJ1-4	CASFLGGTGGEKLFF
TRBV4-2	TRBJ1-1	CASSQEGHRGEAFF
TRBV5-5	TRBJ2-1	CASSSSGVNYNEQFF
TRBV5-1	TRBJ2-7	CASSWGDRGYEQYF
TRBV30	TRBJ1-1	CAWSDVRGNTEAFF
TRBV19	TRBJ2-1	CASSIGPLPSSSYNEQFF
TRBV6-5	TRBJ2-3	CASSSGGETDTQYF
TRBV10-1	TRBJ2-1	CASSESGRANEQFF
TRBV4-1	TRBJ2-7	CASSPVRGPPYEQYF
TRBV5-1	TRBJ1-2	CASSPNLRDGYTF
TRBV6-6	TRBJ1-5	CASSLRQGSNQPQHF
TRBV5-4	TRBJ2-1	CASNTRAGGYNEQFF
TRBV6-5	TRBJ1-1	CASSYQGPANTEAFF
TRBV7-9	TRBJ1-5	CASSLDGRQPQHF
TRBV30	TRBJ2-7	CAWSVKTGSEQYF
TRBV4-1	TRBJ2-5	CASSQLAGGETQYF
TRBV2	TRBJ1-2	CASSRDSKLYGYTF
TRBV6-1	TRBJ1-1	CASSRTGARTEAFF
TRBV5-8	TRBJ1-1	CASSLAEVTEAFF
TRBV30	TRBJ2-5	CAWMIGGNGETQYF
TRBV7-5	TRBJ2-1	CVRSLRGPTYNEQFF
TRBV19	TRBJ2-1	CASRRQGNEQFF
TRBV4-2	TRBJ2-3	CASSQEGTIPPTQYF
TRBV6-1	TRBJ1-5	CASSDAQGANQPQHF
TRBV10-3	TRBJ2-7	CAISESQGAHEQYF
TRBV10-3	TRBJ2-5	CAAGGVGQETQYF
TRBV5-1	TRBJ1-2	CASSFGQGKEGYTF
TRBV5-6	TRBJ2-3	CASSLDPAGDTDTQYF
TRBV12-5	TRBJ2-1	CASGRMTSGRNEQFF
TRBV5-5	TRBJ2-5	CASSSPRTSGGARETQYF
TRBV4-1	TRBJ2-1	CASSQEGSGAAYNEQFF
TRBV19	TRBJ2-2	CASSPPVGPTGELFF
TRBV9	TRBJ2-2	CASSLRLDPGELFF
TRBV5-4	TRBJ1-1	CASSYGTFGTEAFF
TRBV23-1	TRBJ2-7	CASSRGLAGDEQYF